The clone carrying this T cell receptor beta chain has a handful of counts. The target antigen is unknown. This sample was included in a study of CD8 T cells in Susac syndrome. Study observations and caveats: CD8+ clonal expansion in Susac peaked in TEMRA cells and active patients. Across the total CD8+ repertoires, about 17 Susac-specific public clones were detected, and across the CD8+ TEMRA repertoires, roughly 5 such clones were detected.

Reverse transcription of 0.5 to 1 ug RNA was performed with random hexamers. Amplification of TCR beta CDR3 was carried out by immunoSEQ multiplex PCR, which covered 54 Vbeta and 13 Jbeta segments. TCRdb fed the immunoSEQ multiplex PCR reads into MiXCR, producing one record per CDR3 protein. The table lists around 170,000 distinct CDR3 sequences, 95% of them singletons, with around 0.15% in the top ten. The CDR3 runs 13 residues. Germline V gives CDR1 SEHNR, CDR2 FQNEAQ (reference sequence). The V gene lost 8 bases and the J gene lost 5 bases, with 15 bases spanning the gap. The sequence derives from a human donor with Susac syndrome. Sequencing was done on a sample of CD8+ T cells from PBMCs. This chain joins TRBV7-9 and TRBJ2-5, with D perhaps matching TRBD2 (6 bases). CDR3: CASSSGVRETQYF. The CDR3 coding sequence is TGTGCCAGCTCGTCGGGAGTCCGCGAGACCCAGTACTTC.